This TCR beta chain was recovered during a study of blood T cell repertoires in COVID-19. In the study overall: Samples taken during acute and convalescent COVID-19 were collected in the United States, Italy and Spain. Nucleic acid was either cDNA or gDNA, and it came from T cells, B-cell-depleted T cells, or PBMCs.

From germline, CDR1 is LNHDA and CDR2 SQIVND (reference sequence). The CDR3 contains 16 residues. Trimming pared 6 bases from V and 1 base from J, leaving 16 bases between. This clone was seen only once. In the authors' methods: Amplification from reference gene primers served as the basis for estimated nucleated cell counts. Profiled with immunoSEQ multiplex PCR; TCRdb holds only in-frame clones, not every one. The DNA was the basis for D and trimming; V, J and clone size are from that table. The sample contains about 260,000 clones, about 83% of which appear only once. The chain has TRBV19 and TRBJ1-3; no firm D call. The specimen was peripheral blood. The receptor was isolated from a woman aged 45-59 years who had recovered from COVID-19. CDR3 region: CASRGSGWQSGNTIYF. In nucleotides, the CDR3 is TGTGCCAGTAGAGGCAGCGGGTGGCAGTCTGGAAACACCATATATTTT. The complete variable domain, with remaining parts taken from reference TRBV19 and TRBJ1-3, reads DGGITQSPKYLFRKEGQNVTLSCEQNLNHDAMYWYRQDPGQGLRLIYYSQIVNDFQKGDIAEGYSVSREKKESFPLTVTSAQKNPTAFYLCASRGSGWQSGNTIYFGEGSWLTVV.